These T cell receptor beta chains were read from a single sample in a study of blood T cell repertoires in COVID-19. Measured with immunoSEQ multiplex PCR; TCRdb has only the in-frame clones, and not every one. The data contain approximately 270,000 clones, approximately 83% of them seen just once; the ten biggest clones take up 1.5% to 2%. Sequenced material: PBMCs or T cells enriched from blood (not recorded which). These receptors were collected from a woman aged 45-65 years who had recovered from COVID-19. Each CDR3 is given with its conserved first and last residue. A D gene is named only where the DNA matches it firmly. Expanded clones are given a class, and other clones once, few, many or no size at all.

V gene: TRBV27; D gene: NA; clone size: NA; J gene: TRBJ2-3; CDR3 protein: CASSKRLSTSTDTQYF; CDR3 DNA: TGTGCCAGCAGTAAACGACTGAGCACTAGCACAGATACGCAGTATTTT
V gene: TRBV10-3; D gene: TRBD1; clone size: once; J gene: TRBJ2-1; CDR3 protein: CATRWDRGRDEQFF; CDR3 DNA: TGTGCCACTAGGTGGGACAGGGGGAGGGATGAGCAGTTCTTC
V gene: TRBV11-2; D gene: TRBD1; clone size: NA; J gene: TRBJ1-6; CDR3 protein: CASSPRQGYNSPLHF; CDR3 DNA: TGTGCCAGCAGCCCCCGACAGGGCTATAATTCACCCCTCCACTTT
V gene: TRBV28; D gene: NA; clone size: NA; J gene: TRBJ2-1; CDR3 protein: CASMGPYNEQFF; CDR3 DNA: TGTGCCAGCATGGGGCCCTACAATGAGCAGTTCTTC
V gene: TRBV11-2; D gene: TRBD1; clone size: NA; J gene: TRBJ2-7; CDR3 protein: CASSLEQGGTYEQYF; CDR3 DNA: TGTGCCAGCAGCTTAGAACAGGGGGGTACATACGAGCAGTACTTC
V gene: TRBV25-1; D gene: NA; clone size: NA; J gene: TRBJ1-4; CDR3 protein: CASSGTPTPNEKLFF; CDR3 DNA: TGTGCCAGCAGCGGGACACCAACCCCCAATGAAAAACTGTTTTTT
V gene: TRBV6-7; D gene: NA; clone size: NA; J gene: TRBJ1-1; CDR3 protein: CASSLGRGTLNTEAFF; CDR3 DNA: TGTGCCAGCAGTTTAGGTCGTGGGACACTGAACACTGAAGCTTTCTTT
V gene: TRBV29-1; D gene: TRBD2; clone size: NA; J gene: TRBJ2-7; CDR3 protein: CSVRTSGSSYEQYF; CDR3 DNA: TGCAGCGTTAGGACTAGCGGGAGCTCCTACGAGCAGTACTTC
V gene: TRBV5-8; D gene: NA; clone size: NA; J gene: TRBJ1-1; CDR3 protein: CASSFGRGDTEAFF; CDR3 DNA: TGTGCCAGCAGCTTCGGGCGGGGGGACACTGAAGCTTTCTTT
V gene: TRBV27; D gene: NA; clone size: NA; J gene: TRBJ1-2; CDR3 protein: CASSPREFYGYTF; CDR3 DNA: TGTGCCAGCAGTCCCAGGGAATTTTATGGCTACACCTTC
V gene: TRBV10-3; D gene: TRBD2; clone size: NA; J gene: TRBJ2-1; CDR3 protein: CATQVGGDYYNEQFF; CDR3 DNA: TGTGCCACCCAGGTCGGCGGGGACTATTACAATGAGCAGTTCTTC
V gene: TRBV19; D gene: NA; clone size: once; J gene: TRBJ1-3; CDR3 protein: CASSPGGVSGNTIYF; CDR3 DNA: TGTGCCAGTAGCCCCGGGGGGGTCTCTGGAAACACCATATATTTT
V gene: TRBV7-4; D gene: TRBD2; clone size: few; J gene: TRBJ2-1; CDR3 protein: CASSLGTSGPPSYNEQFF; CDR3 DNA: TGTGCCAGCAGCTTAGGAACTAGCGGGCCCCCCTCCTACAATGAGCAGTTCTTC
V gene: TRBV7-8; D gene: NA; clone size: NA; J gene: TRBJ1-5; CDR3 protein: CASSPANRDYSNQPQHF; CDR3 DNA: TGTGCCAGCAGTCCCGCCAACAGGGATTATAGCAATCAGCCCCAGCATTTT
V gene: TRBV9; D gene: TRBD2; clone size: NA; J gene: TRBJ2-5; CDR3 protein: CASSVGLSGSGSGREETQYF; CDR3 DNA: TGTGCCAGCAGCGTAGGTCTTAGCGGGAGCGGGTCCGGGAGGGAAGAGACCCAGTACTTC
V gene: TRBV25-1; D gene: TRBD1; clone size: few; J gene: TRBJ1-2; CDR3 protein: CASSRDRGGYGYTF; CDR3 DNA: TGTGCCAGCAGTCGGGACAGGGGCGGATATGGCTACACCTTC
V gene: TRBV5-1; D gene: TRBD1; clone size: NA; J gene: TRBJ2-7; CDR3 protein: CASSKRTGGKSYEQYF; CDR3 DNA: TGCGCCAGCAGCAAGAGGACAGGGGGCAAGAGCTACGAGCAGTACTTC
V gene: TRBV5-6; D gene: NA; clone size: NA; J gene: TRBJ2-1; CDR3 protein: CASQGGAFSYNEQFF; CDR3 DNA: TGTGCCAGCCAAGGGGGGGCATTCTCCTACAATGAGCAGTTCTTC
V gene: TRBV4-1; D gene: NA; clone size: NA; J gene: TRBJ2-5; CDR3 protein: CASSQDLSGQETQYF; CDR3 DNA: TGCGCCAGCAGCCAGGACCTGAGCGGCCAAGAGACCCAGTACTTC
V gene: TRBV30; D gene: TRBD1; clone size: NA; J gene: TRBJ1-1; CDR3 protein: CAWSVPEDRGLTEAFF; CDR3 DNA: TGTGCCTGGAGTGTACCCGAGGACAGGGGGTTGACTGAAGCTTTCTTT
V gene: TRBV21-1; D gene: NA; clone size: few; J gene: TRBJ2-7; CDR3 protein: CASSPHTLF; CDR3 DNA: TGTGCCAGCAGCCCACACACCCTTTTC
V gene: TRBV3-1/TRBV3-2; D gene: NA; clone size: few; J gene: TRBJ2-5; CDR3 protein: CASSPRTGQETQYF; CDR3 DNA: TGTGCCAGCAGCCCTAGGACTGGTCAAGAGACCCAGTACTTC
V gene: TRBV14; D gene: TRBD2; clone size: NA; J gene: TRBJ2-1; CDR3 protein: CASSHPLAGVRDEQFF; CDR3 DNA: TGTGCCAGCAGCCACCCCCTAGCGGGAGTTAGGGATGAGCAGTTCTTC
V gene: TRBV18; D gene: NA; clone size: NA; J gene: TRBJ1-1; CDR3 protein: CASSPGARGRTEAFF; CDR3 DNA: TGTGCCAGCTCACCGGGTGCACGGGGAAGAACTGAAGCTTTCTTT
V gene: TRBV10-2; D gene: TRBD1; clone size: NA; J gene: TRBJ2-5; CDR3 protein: CASQDRGWETQYF; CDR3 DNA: TGCGCCAGCCAGGACAGGGGGTGGGAGACCCAGTACTTC
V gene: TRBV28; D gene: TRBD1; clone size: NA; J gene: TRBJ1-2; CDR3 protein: CASTLFRDRGLGYTF; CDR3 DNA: TGTGCCAGCACCCTCTTCCGGGACAGGGGGCTTGGCTACACCTTC
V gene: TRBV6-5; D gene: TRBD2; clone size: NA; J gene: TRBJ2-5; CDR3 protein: CASSYAGLASETQYF; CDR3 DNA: TGTGCCAGCAGTTACGCGGGACTAGCGTCAGAGACCCAGTACTTC
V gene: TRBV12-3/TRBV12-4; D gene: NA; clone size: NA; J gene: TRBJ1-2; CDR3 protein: CASRDPGYGYTF; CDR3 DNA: TGTGCCAGCAGAGATCCAGGCTATGGCTACACCTTC
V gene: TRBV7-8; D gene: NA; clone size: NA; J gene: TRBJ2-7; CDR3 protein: CASSLGGRTDSSYEQYF; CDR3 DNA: TGTGCCAGCAGCTTAGGGGGCCGGACGGATAGCTCCTACGAGCAGTACTTC
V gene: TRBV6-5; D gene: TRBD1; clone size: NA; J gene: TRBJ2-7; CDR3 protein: CASSYSTGSTVQYF; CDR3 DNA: TGTGCCAGCAGTTACTCGACAGGGTCTACCGTGCAGTACTTC
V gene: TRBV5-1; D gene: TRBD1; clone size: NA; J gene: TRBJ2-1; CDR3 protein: CASSLGGTKDEQFF; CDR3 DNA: TGCGCCAGCAGCTTAGGGGGCACAAAGGATGAGCAGTTCTTC
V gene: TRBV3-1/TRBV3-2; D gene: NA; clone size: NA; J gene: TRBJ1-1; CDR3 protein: CASSQGRVGRNTEAFF; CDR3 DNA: TGTGCCAGCAGCCAAGGAAGAGTCGGGAGGAACACTGAAGCTTTCTTT
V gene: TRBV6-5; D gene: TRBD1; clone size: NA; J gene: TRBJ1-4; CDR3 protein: CASSRGRGEKLFF; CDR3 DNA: TGTGCCAGCAGCAGGGGGCGCGGGGAAAAACTGTTTTTT
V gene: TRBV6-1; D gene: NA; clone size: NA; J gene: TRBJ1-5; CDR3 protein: CASSEFEGSNQPQHF; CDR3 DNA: TGTGCCAGCAGTGAATTTGAGGGAAGCAATCAGCCCCAGCATTTT
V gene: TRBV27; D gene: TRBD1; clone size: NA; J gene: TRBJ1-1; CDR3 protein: CASSPLGQGNTEAFF; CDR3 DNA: TGTGCCAGCAGTCCCCTGGGACAGGGGAACACTGAAGCTTTCTTT
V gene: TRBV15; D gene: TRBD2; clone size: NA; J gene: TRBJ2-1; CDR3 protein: CATSRDKSGRAGEQFF; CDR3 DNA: TGTGCCACCAGCAGAGATAAGAGCGGGAGGGCCGGTGAGCAGTTCTTC
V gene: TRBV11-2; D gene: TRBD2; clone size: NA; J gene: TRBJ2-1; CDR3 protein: CASSLVGGRAFLDEQFF; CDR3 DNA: TGTGCCAGCAGCTTAGTTGGTGGGAGGGCCTTTTTGGATGAGCAGTTCTTC
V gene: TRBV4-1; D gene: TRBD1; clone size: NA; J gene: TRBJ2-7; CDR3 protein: CASSHIYRGRRDYEQYF; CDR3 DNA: TGCGCCAGCAGCCACATATACAGGGGAAGAAGGGACTACGAGCAGTACTTC
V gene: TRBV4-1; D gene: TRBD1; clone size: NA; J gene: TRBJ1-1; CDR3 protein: CASSYRQGMNTEAFF; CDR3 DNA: TGCGCCAGCAGCTACCGACAGGGCATGAACACTGAAGCTTTCTTT
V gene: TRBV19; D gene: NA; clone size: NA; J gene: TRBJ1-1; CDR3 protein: CASRHYEANTEAFF; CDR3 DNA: TGTGCCAGTCGCCACTATGAGGCGAACACTGAAGCTTTCTTT
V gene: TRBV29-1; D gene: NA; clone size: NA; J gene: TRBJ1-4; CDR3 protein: CSAAPPAGRGEKLFF; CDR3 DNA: TGCAGCGCCGCTCCCCCCGCAGGGCGGGGTGAAAAACTGTTTTTT
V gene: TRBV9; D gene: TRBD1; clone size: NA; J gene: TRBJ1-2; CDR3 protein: CASSAQGTGRYGYTF; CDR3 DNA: TGTGCCAGCAGCGCGCAAGGGACAGGGCGCTATGGCTACACCTTC
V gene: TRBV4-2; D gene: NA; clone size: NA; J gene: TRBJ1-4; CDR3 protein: CASSQVGAGVNEKLFF; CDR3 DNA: TGTGCCAGCAGCCAAGTTGGGGCAGGAGTTAATGAAAAACTGTTTTTT
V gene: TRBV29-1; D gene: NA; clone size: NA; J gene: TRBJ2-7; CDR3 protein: CSVLDSRYEQYF; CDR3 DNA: TGCAGCGTCTTAGACAGCCGCTACGAGCAGTACTTC
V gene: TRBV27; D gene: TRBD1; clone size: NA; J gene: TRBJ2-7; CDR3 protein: CASSLWTGGTYEQYF; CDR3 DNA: TGTGCCAGCAGTCTCTGGACAGGGGGAACCTACGAGCAGTACTTC
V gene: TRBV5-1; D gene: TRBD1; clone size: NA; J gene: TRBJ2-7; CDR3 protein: CASSLGTETYEQYF; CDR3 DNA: TGCGCCAGCAGCCTGGGGACAGAAACCTACGAGCAGTACTTC
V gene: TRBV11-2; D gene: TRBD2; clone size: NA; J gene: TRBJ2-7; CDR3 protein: CASRGTSGAIYEQYF; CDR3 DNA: TGTGCCAGCAGGGGGACTAGCGGGGCCATATACGAGCAGTACTTC
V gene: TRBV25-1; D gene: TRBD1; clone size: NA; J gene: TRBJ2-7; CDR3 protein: CASRRQGSYEQYF; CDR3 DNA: TGTGCCAGCAGGAGACAGGGCTCCTACGAGCAGTACTTC
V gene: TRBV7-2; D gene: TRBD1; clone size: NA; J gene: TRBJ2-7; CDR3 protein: CASSPYGQGGYEQYF; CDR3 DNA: TGTGCCAGCAGCCCTTATGGACAGGGTGGCTACGAGCAGTACTTC
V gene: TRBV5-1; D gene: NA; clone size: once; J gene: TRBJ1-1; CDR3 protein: CASSLEGGQNTEAFF; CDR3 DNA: TGCGCCAGCAGCTTGGAAGGTGGACAGAACACTGAAGCTTTCTTT
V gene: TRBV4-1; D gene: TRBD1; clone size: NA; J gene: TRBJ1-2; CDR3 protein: CASSQVMVREGGSYTF; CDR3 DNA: TGCGCCAGCAGCCAAGTGATGGTTAGGGAAGGGGGCAGCTACACCTTC
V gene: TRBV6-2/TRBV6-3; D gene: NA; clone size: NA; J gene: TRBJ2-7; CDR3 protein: CASSSPYRSSYEQYF; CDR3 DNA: TGTGCCAGCAGCTCCCCCTATAGGAGCTCCTACGAGCAGTACTTC